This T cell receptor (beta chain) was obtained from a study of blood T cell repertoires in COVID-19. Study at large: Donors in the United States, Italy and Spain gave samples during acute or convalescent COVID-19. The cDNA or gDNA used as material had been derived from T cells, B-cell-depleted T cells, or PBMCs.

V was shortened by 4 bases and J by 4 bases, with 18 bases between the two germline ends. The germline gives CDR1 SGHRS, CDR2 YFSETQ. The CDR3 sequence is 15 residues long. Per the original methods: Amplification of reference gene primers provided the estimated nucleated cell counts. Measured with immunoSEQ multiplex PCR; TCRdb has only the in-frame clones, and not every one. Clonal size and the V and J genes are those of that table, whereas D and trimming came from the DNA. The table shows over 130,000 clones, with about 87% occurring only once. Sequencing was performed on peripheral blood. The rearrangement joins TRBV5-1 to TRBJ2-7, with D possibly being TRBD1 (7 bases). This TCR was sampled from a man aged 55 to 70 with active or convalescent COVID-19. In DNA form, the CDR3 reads TGCGCCAGCAGCCCAATGGTCGCGGGACAGTACGAGCAGTACTTC. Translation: CASSPMVAGQYEQYF.